Following are 28 T cell receptor beta chains from one sample sequenced in a study of blood T cell repertoires in COVID-19. Using immunoSEQ multiplex PCR, the repertoire was profiled, and TCRdb retains in-frame clones only, with some absent. The sample has around 200,000 clones, 84% seen once. Specimen: peripheral blood. The receptors derive from a human donor in a cohort sampled during active COVID-19.

Only a few counts were recorded for this clone. V and J are TRBV27 and TRBJ1-1; 7 bases are a match to TRBD1. The CDR3 runs 12 residues. Per germline, CDR1 MNHEY and CDR2 SMNVEV (reference sequence). V shed 6 bases, J shed 3 bases, and the junction held 1 base outside the gene matches. CDR3: CASRTGYTEAFF. For the CDR3, the DNA is TGTGCCAGCAGGACAGGGTACACTGAAGCTTTCTTT.

This clone occurred once. V usage is TRBV7-4 and J usage is TRBJ1-3, with no clear D. The germline CDR1 and CDR2 sequences are SGHVT and SQSDAQ. CDR3 length: 14 amino acids. Trimming pared 2 bases from V and 4 bases from J, leaving 9 bases between. The CDR3 DNA follows: TGTGCCAGCAGCTTATGGCTTCCCGGAAACACCATATATTTT. Its translation is CASSLWLPGNTIYF.

The gene calls are TRBV5-6 and TRBJ2-5; 7 nucleotides agree with TRBD1. Per the germline V gene, CDR1 is SGHDT and CDR2 is YYEEEE. This CDR3 has 14 amino acids. The V segment lost 3 bases and the J segment 3 bases; nucleotides outside the gene matches: 5. This CDR3 reads CASSWGDREETQYF. CDR3 sequence (DNA): TGTGCCAGCAGCTGGGGAGACAGGGAAGAGACCCAGTACTTC.

This clone was detected only a few times. The rearrangement links TRBV5-6 to TRBJ1-3; 7 nucleotides line up with TRBD1. J was trimmed by 2 bases and V by 3 bases; bases with no gene match: 8. The germline gives CDR1 SGHDT, CDR2 YYEEEE. The CDR3 has 16 amino acids. CDR3 sequence (DNA): TGTGCCAGCAGCTGGACAGGCCCGGGGACTGGAAACACCATATATTTT. Translating it yields CASSWTGPGTGNTIYF.

The chain uses TRBV3-1 (or the pseudogene TRBV3-2) and TRBJ2-1; the match to TRBD1 covers 7 bases. This CDR3 has 13 residues. CDR1 LGHDT and CDR2 YNNKEL come from the germline V gene (reference sequence). V lost 6 bases, J lost 7 bases, and 6 bases stayed unmatched. The CDR3 bases are TGTGCCAGCAGTTGGGACAGTAATAATGAGCAGTTCTTC. It yields the protein CASSWDSNNEQFF.

The gene calls are TRBV14 and TRBJ2-7; 7 nucleotides match TRBD1. The CDR3 loop spans 13 amino acids. Looked up from germline, CDR1 is SGHDN and CDR2 is FVKESK. V gave up 4 bases and J gave up 8 bases; unmatched junction bases: 8. CDR3 bases: TGTGCCAGCAGCCGAGCCGGGACAGTTAAGCAGTACTTC. Translating gives CASSRAGTVKQYF.

Turning to this clone: Other DNA variants within this sample encode the same CDR3. The chain combines TRBV6-1 with TRBJ1-1; the D gene is possibly TRBD1 (5 bases). The CDR3 covers 13 residues. Germline-derived CDR1 and CDR2 are MNHNS and SASEGT. Trimming removed 3 bases from V and 5 bases from J, with 10 bases in between. The CDR3 loop reads CASSDLGGTEAFF. In nucleotides, the CDR3 is TGTGCCAGCAGTGATTTGGGGGGGACTGAAGCTTTCTTT.

V is TRBV24-1 and J is TRBJ1-5; TRBD1 agrees at 7 bases. Trimming cost V 4 bases and J 2 bases; bases outside gene matches: 7. The length of the CDR3 is 16 residues. Germline CDR1 and CDR2: KGHDR and SFDVKD. The CDR3 DNA reads TGTGCCACCAGTGACCCAGCCAGGGGGGGCAATCAGCCCCAGCATTTT. This gives the protein CATSDPARGGNQPQHF.

The chain has TRBV5-1 and TRBJ2-2, with TRBD2 matching over 9 bases. J lost 3 bases, V lost 5 bases, and 8 bases had no gene match. Per the germline V gene, CDR1 is SGHRS and CDR2 is YFSETQ. This CDR3 has 16 amino acids. The CDR3 spells CASSSQRGDYTGELFF. The CDR3, as DNA: TGCGCCAGCAGTTCCCAGCGGGGGGATTACACCGGGGAGCTGTTTTTT.

The chain is built from TRBV4-2 and TRBJ2-1; TRBD2 matches 9 bases. Germline V gene sequence: CDR1 LGHNA, CDR2 YNFKEQ. The V gene end was trimmed by 0 bases and the J gene end by 2 bases; junction bases not matched to a gene: 5. The CDR3 totals 17 residues. CDR3 sequence: CASSQDLAGIPYNEQFF. CDR3 sequence (DNA): TGTGCCAGCAGCCAAGATCTAGCGGGGATCCCCTACAATGAGCAGTTCTTC.

The chain recombines TRBV11-2 with TRBJ2-3; TRBD2 matches 10 bases. This CDR3 region has 16 residues. Trimming cost V 4 bases and J 7 bases; bases outside gene matches: 11. CDR1 and CDR2 (germline): SGHAT, FQNNGV. The CDR3 sequence is CASSSGSTSGLYTQYF. CDR3 DNA: TGTGCCAGCAGCTCAGGATCGACTAGCGGGCTTTATACGCAGTATTTT.

The chain uses TRBV9 and TRBJ1-4, with 7 bases aligning to TRBD1. The germline gives CDR1 SGDLS, CDR2 YYNGEE. This CDR3 has 13 residues. V shed 2 bases, J shed 7 bases, and the junction held 2 bases outside the gene matches. CDR3 nucleotides: TGTGCCAGCAGCGTCTCAGGGGGTGAAAAACTGTTTTTT. It is translated as CASSVSGGEKLFF. Together with reference TRBV9 and TRBJ1-4, the CDR3 gives the full variable domain: DSGVTQTPKHLITATGQRVTLRCSPRSGDLSVYWYQQSLDQGLQFLIQYYNGEERAKGNILERFSAQQFPDLHSELNLSSLELGDSALYFCASSVSGGEKLFFGSGTQLSVL.

Remarks on this clone: The junction does not match germline at one end; this may be a read error. The chain recombines TRBV6-5 with TRBJ1-2; 7 bases match TRBD1. Germline assignment: CDR1 MNHEY and CDR2 SVGAGI. The CDR3 runs 13 residues. CDR3 residues: CTSNRQGYYGYTF. In nucleotides, the CDR3 is TGTACCAGCAATAGACAGGGCTACTATGGCTACACCTTC.

The chain recombines TRBV5-6 with TRBJ1-4; 10 bases line up with TRBD1. The length of the CDR3 is 15 residues. Looked up from germline, CDR1 is SGHDT and CDR2 is YYEEEE. The V gene end was trimmed by 0 bases and the J gene end by 6 bases; junction bases not matched to a gene: 2. The CDR3 loop reads CASSLAGTGDEKLFF. CDR3 coding DNA: TGTGCCAGCAGCTTGGCCGGGACAGGGGATGAAAAACTGTTTTTT.

This chain uses TRBV30 with TRBJ1-2; D not certain. The CDR3 totals 16 residues. From germline, CDR1 is GTSNPN and CDR2 SVGIG (reference sequence). Trimming took off 4 bases at V and 8 bases at J, with 26 bases between the two ends. Here the CDR3 reads CAWTMTLRENRRGYTF. As DNA, the CDR3 is TGTGCCTGGACTATGACCCTTAGGGAGAATCGGCGAGGCTACACCTTC.

This clone was seen only a few times. This sequence joins TRBV7-8 and TRBJ2-7; 8 positions match TRBD1. V was pared by 6 bases and J by 2 bases, with 12 bases of the junction left unmatched. Germline CDR1 and CDR2: SGHVS and FQNEAQ. The CDR3 covers 16 residues. In DNA, the CDR3 is TGTGCCAGCAGGCCCAGCCGGGACAGGAGACCCTACGAGCAGTACTTC. It yields the protein CASRPSRDRRPYEQYF.

The rearrangement uses TRBV7-8 and TRBJ1-3; D gene ambiguous. The germline gives CDR1 SGHVS, CDR2 FQNEAQ. Trimming took 0 bases from V and 2 from J, leaving 8 bases between them. The CDR3 spans 15 residues. CDR3 protein: CASSLALGAGNTIYF. CDR3 nucleotide sequence: TGTGCCAGCAGCTTAGCGCTAGGCGCTGGAAACACCATATATTTT.

This clone occurred once. The rearrangement joins TRBV10-3 to TRBJ1-1; D possibly corresponds to TRBD1 (6 bases). V gave up 6 bases and J gave up 1 base, with 12 bases separating them. The CDR3 has 14 amino acids. Germline V gene sequence: CDR1 ENHRY, CDR2 SYGVKD. The CDR3 loop reads CAISRTAENTEAFF. CDR3 DNA: TGTGCCATCAGCAGGACAGCTGAGAACACTGAAGCTTTCTTT.

The genes are TRBV3-1 (or the pseudogene TRBV3-2) and TRBJ1-1; 9 nucleotides agree with TRBD1. Germline V lookup: CDR1 LGHDT, CDR2 YNNKEL (reference sequence). V shed 2 bases, J shed 4 bases, and the junction held 5 bases outside the gene matches. This CDR3 contains 15 residues. The CDR3 region is CASSQPDRGGTEAFF. The DNA of the CDR3 is TGTGCCAGCAGCCAACCCGACAGGGGGGGCACTGAAGCTTTCTTT.

A word on this clone: Other nucleotide sequences in the sample specify the same CDR3. The chain links TRBV19 to TRBJ1-5; no clear D gene. Looked up from germline, CDR1 is LNHDA and CDR2 is SQIVND (reference sequence). The CDR3 contains 13 residues. Deletions cut 1 base from V and 4 bases from J, with 5 bases between. CDR3 sequence reads: CASSIGGNQPQHF. The CDR3 nucleotides read TGTGCCAGTAGTATAGGCGGGAATCAGCCCCAGCATTTT.

The chain uses TRBV5-4 and TRBJ2-1, with D perhaps matching TRBD1 (6 bases). The CDR3 is 13 residues long. The germline CDR1 and CDR2 sequences are SGHNT and YYREEE (reference sequence). Trimming shortened V by 4 bases and J by 10 bases, and 15 bases separated the two germline ends. In DNA, the CDR3 is TGTGCCAGCAGCCTCCGGACAGTTAACGAGCAGTTCTTC. It encodes CASSLRTVNEQFF.

A single count supports this clone. The V call is TRBV11-3, the J call TRBJ1-1; no clear D. CDR3 length: 13 amino acids. Deletions cut 8 bases from V and 1 base from J, with 11 bases between. Germline CDR1 SGHNT, CDR2 YENEEA. This chain's CDR3 is CASSFSGNTEAFF. DNA for the CDR3: TGTGCCAGCTCTTTCAGCGGGAACACTGAAGCTTTCTTT.

This clone turned up a few times. Here the CDR3 DNA reads TGTGCCAGCAGCCCCAGGACAGGGCATAATTCACCCCTCCACTTT. Translating gives CASSPRTGHNSPLHF. This chain uses TRBV7-2 with TRBJ1-6, with 8 bases matching TRBD1. Trimming removed 5 bases from V and 5 bases from J; junction bases left unmatched: 5. Per the germline V gene, CDR1 is SGHTA and CDR2 is FQGNSA. The CDR3 has 15 amino acids.

V usage is TRBV7-8 and J usage is TRBJ2-5; the match to TRBD2 covers 13 bases. Unmatched junction bases numbered 5, after V lost 5 bases and J lost 5 bases. CDR1 and CDR2 from the germline V gene are SGHVS and FQNEAQ. The CDR3 has 15 amino acids. The CDR3 region has the DNA TGTGCCAGCAGCCCTGGGACTAGCGGGGCGGAGACCCAGTACTTC. Translated: CASSPGTSGAETQYF.

This CDR3 reads CASSDPGQAGRPNEQFF. The CDR3, as DNA: TGTGCCAGCAGTGACCCGGGACAGGCCGGCCGCCCCAATGAGCAGTTCTTC. V gene TRBV25-1 combines with J gene TRBJ2-1, with 8 bases identical to TRBD1. V lost 3 bases and J lost 6; bases outside the gene matches: 13. The CDR3 length is 17 residues. Germline CDR1 is MGHDK and CDR2 is SYGVNS.

This chain joins TRBV7-2 and TRBJ2-7; D gene ambiguous. This CDR3 comprises 12 residues. The germline CDR1 and CDR2 sequences are SGHTA and FQGNSA. The V gene lost 1 base and the J gene lost 6 bases, with 7 bases spanning the gap. CDR3 nucleotide sequence: TGTGCCAGCAGCTTAGTTTCGGGCGAGCAGTACTTC. It specifies CASSLVSGEQYF.

This rearrangement joins TRBV5-1 to TRBJ2-7, with TRBD1 identical over 9 bases. There are 15 residues in the CDR3. Losses at the gene ends were 0 bases for V and 6 bases for J; bases not matched to a gene: 7. Germline V gives CDR1 SGHRS, CDR2 YFSETQ. The CDR3, as DNA: TGCGCCAGCAGCTTGGTCGGGACAGGGACCCTCGAGCAGTACTTC. Residues: CASSLVGTGTLEQYF.

This chain uses TRBV12-3 or TRBV12-4 with TRBJ2-5; D is unclear. The CDR3 totals 13 residues. V was shortened by 1 base and J by 4 bases, with 7 bases between the two germline ends. The CDR3 nucleotides read TGTGCCAGCAGTTTAGGAAGTAGAGAGACCCAGTACTTC. It is translated as CASSLGSRETQYF.